The 9 T cell receptor beta chains reported below all come from one sample, sequenced in a study of beta chain features in type 1 diabetes. Study observations and caveats: Moderate but significant shortening of TCRB CDR3s was recorded in all four CD4+ subsets from Type 1 diabetes patients.

No cognate antigen is known for these TCRs. The study reverse transcribed the entire isolated RNA, so it sequenced expressed TCRB transcripts. Only in-frame clones appear in the TCRdb table, and some are missing; sequencing was by immunoSEQ multiplex PCR. The sample comprises 150,000 to 200,000 clones, roughly 60% of which are singletons, and about 0.091% rests with the top ten. Material: naive CD4+ T cells from blood. The receptors were gathered from a man aged 25 to 40 with type 1 diabetes.

The chain combines TRBV25-1 with TRBJ2-4, with 12 bases that match TRBD2. Germline-derived CDR1 and CDR2 are MGHDK and SYGVNS. CDR3 length equals 15 residues. The CDR3 sequence: CAPSGGELAKNIQYF. The CDR3, as DNA: TGTGCGCCTAGCGGGGGGGAGCTAGCCAAAAACATTCAGTACTTC.

The chain has TRBV19 and TRBJ2-3; the match to TRBD2 covers 10 bases. The germline gives CDR1 LNHDA, CDR2 SQIVND (reference sequence). V was pared by 1 base and J by 4 bases, with 2 bases of the junction left unmatched. This CDR3 is 15 amino acids long. In DNA, the CDR3 is TGTGCCAGTAGTATAGGAGCGGGGGGGCCAGATACGCAGTATTTT. Residues: CASSIGAGGPDTQYF.

This clone was observed a single time. The CDR3 is CASSPISTGKLFF. DNA of the CDR3: TGTGCCAGCTCACCGATCTCGACTGGAAAACTGTTTTTT. The chain combines TRBV18 with TRBJ1-4; D ambiguous. The germline V and J ends were trimmed by 3 bases and 10 bases, with 12 bases remaining between them. This CDR3 region has 13 residues. CDR1 and CDR2 from the germline V gene are KGHSH and LQKENI.

CDR3 sequence reads: CASSPGRAREQYF. The DNA for the CDR3 is TGTGCCAGCTCACCCGGAAGGGCTCGGGAGCAGTACTTC. This sequence joins TRBV18 and TRBJ2-7; D unclear. The CDR3 covers 13 residues. The germline V and J ends were trimmed by 3 bases and 7 bases, with 13 bases remaining between them. Germline lookup yields CDR1 KGHSH and CDR2 LQKENI. The full variable domain, in which reference TRBV18 and TRBJ2-7 provide the parts outside the CDR3, is NAGVMQNPRHLVRRRGQEARLRCSPMKGHSHVYWYRQLPEEGLKFMVYLQKENIIDESGMPKERFSAEFPKEGPSILRIQQVVRGDSAAYFCASSPGRAREQYFGPGTRLTVT.

The rearrangement links TRBV30 to TRBJ2-7; the match to TRBD1 covers 11 bases. The CDR3 covers 12 residues. Germline values: CDR1 GTSNPN, CDR2 SVGIG (reference sequence). Trimming cost V 3 bases and J 5 bases; bases outside gene matches: 0. This CDR3 reads CAWRDRGHEQYF. The DNA of the CDR3 is TGTGCCTGGAGGGACAGGGGGCACGAGCAGTACTTC.

On this clone: Germline and junction disagree at one end, which may indicate a read error. The chain combines TRBV7-8 with TRBJ2-7; D gene uncertain. The CDR3 is 14 amino acids. Looked up from germline, CDR1 is SGHVS and CDR2 is FQNEAQ. In DNA, the CDR3 is TGTGGCAGCAGCTTCACAAAGGTCAACTACGAGCAGTACTTC. Protein: CGSSFTKVNYEQYF.

Note on this clone: Additional DNA sequences in this sample encode the identical CDR3. The CDR3 sequence is CASSIIRQPQHF. CDR3 nucleotides: TGTGCCAGTAGTATAATCCGTCAGCCCCAGCATTTT. The chain recombines TRBV19 with TRBJ1-5, with D unresolved. Trimming shortened V by 2 bases and J by 6 bases, and 5 bases separated the two germline ends. The germline V gene encodes CDR1 LNHDA and CDR2 SQIVND (reference sequence). The CDR3 covers 12 residues. The whole variable domain, remainder taken from reference TRBV19 and TRBJ1-5, is DGGITQSPKYLFRKEGQNVTLSCEQNLNHDAMYWYRQDPGQGLRLIYYSQIVNDFQKGDIAEGYSVSREKKESFPLTVTSAQKNPTAFYLCASSIIRQPQHFGDGTRLSIL.

The chain joins TRBV7-9 to TRBJ2-5; 10 bases align to TRBD2. The germline CDR1 and CDR2 sequences are SEHNR and FQNEAQ (reference sequence). CDR3 length: 14 residues. The V segment lost 5 bases and the J segment 2 bases; nucleotides outside the gene matches: 2. In DNA form, the CDR3 reads TGTGCCAGCAGCCGACTAGCGGGTCAAGAGACCCAGTACTTC. Amino acid sequence: CASSRLAGQETQYF.

The chain carries TRBV30 and TRBJ2-1; D tentatively fits TRBD1 or TRBD2 (5 bases each). Germline assignment: CDR1 GTSNPN and CDR2 SVGIG (reference sequence). V lost 0 bases and J lost 7, with 19 bases in between. This CDR3 contains 16 residues. The CDR3 nucleotides are TGTGCCTGGAGTGTATACCAGGGTTTGAGGGGTAATGAGCAGTTCTTC. Translated: CAWSVYQGLRGNEQFF. Based on the CDR3 plus reference TRBV30 and TRBJ2-1, the full variable domain is SQTIHQWPATLVQPVGSPLSLECTVEGTSNPNLYWYRQAAGRGLQLLFYSVGIGQISSEVPQNLSASRPQDRQFILSSKKLLLSDSGFYLCAWSVYQGLRGNEQFFGPGTRLTVL.